What follows describes a single T cell receptor beta chain. This clone is deemed medium-sized (0.01 to 0.1%). The clone's antigen remains unknown. Base qualities are not provided; no much larger clone lies one nucleotide away. This record comes from a study of T cells after somatic rescue of genetic block (TCRdb year 2020). Context from the whole study: The study assessed how robust, over the long term, a T-cell system was when the system had developed through somatic rescue of a genetic block in T-cell development.

The CDR3 goes from the cysteine to the phenylalanine over 12 residues. The entry retains the CDR3 DNA only, 36 bases that are in frame from base 1. V is pared back by 5 bases and J by 5 bases, with 10 bases lying between the germline termini. In the germline V gene (reference sequence), CDR1 corresponds to SEHNR and CDR2 to FQNEAQ. Preparation of the library involved the immunoSEQ multiplex PCR assay. Not all clones reach the TCRdb copy of this immuneACCESS table, which keeps in-frame sequences only. Checked studies attribute under half of the gap to unresolved V genes and leave the rest unexplained. The sample table records some 14,000 clones; roughly three quarters of these occur just once. About 30% of the sample is held by the ten biggest clonotypes.

The clonotype originates from a man aged 18 to 35. Here the chain combines TRBV7-9 and TRBJ2-7; 6 matching bases give a weak D call of TRBD1. Sequencing input: peripheral blood mononuclear cells (PBMCs). In nucleotide form, the sequence is TGTGCCAGCAGCCCTAACAGGGACGAGCAGTACTTC. Translated, it reads CASSPNRDEQYF.